A single sample is the source of the 28 T cell receptor beta chains below, sequenced in a study of regulatory dendritic cells for organ transplantation. Sequenced by immunoSEQ multiplex PCR; TCRdb stores in-frame clones only, minus some. The sample has roughly 30,000 clones; 82% are singletons. Sequenced: naive CD8+ T cells from blood. As to subset: CD45RA+ naive T cells. The receptors derive from a human donor in good health.

The chain recombines TRBV7-2 with TRBJ1-1, with D possibly matching TRBD1 (6 bases). Trimming took 3 bases from V and 4 from J, leaving 12 bases between them. CDR3 length: 14 amino acids. CDR1 is SGHTA and CDR2 is FQGNSA in the germline V gene. The CDR3 protein is CASSFGGPGTEAFF. As DNA, the CDR3 is TGTGCCAGCAGCTTTGGGGGCCCGGGCACTGAAGCTTTCTTT.

CDR3 in DNA: TGCGCCAGCAGCCAGGGCGGACAGAATAGCAATCAGCCCCAGCATTTT. This codes for CASSQGGQNSNQPQHF. The genes are TRBV4-1 and TRBJ1-5, with D tentatively TRBD1 (6 bases). Deletions cut 3 bases from V and 0 bases from J, with 12 bases between. Per the germline V gene, CDR1 is MGHRA and CDR2 is YSYEKL. CDR3 size: 16 residues.

This sequence joins TRBV9 and TRBJ2-3; 8 bases are shared with TRBD1. The CDR3 sequence is 14 residues long. Germline CDR1 SGDLS, CDR2 YYNGEE. V lost 4 bases and J lost 4; bases outside the gene matches: 5. For the CDR3, the DNA is TGTGCCAGCAGCTCCCGACAGGGGTCAGATACGCAGTATTTT. It specifies CASSSRQGSDTQYF.

The table lists this clone with a few counts. The chain combines TRBV7-8 with TRBJ1-5; 7 bases are shared with TRBD1. The trim removed 2 bases at V and 0 bases at J, leaving 7 bases unmatched. The CDR3 extends over 17 amino acids. CDR1 and CDR2 (germline): SGHVS, FQNEAQ. The CDR3 nucleotides are TGTGCCAGCAGCTTATTAGGGACAGACAATAGCAATCAGCCCCAGCATTTT. This gives the protein CASSLLGTDNSNQPQHF.

J is TRBJ1-1 and V is TRBV7-9; 9 bases line up with TRBD1. The CDR3 sequence is 14 residues long. Trimming took 4 bases from V and 6 from J; bases not matched to a gene: 6. CDR1 SEHNR and CDR2 FQNEAQ come from the germline V gene (reference sequence). The CDR3: CASSSGQGSAEAFF. The CDR3 DNA follows: TGTGCCAGCAGCTCTGGACAGGGGAGCGCTGAAGCTTTCTTT.

The chain links TRBV13 to TRBJ1-3, with D hard to call. This CDR3 region has 12 residues. The ends were cut back, 4 bases at V and 9 bases at J, with 10 bases in the middle. Germline CDR1 PRHDT, CDR2 FYEKMQ (reference sequence). The CDR3 DNA reads as TGTGCCAGCAGCTCTGGGCTCGGCACCATATATTTT. It translates to CASSSGLGTIYF. The variable domain in full, completed from reference TRBV13 and TRBJ1-3, reads AAGVIQSPRHLIKEKRETATLKCYPIPRHDTVYWYQQGPGQDPQFLISFYEKMQSDKGSIPDRFSAQQFSDYHSELNMSSLELGDSALYFCASSSGLGTIYFGEGSWLTVV.

The chain combines TRBV7-9 with TRBJ2-7; tentatively, D is TRBD2 (7 bases). Trimming left V 5 bases short and J 0 bases short, with 14 bases between. This CDR3 has 15 residues. Germline V gives CDR1 SEHNR, CDR2 FQNEAQ (reference sequence). The CDR3 region is CASSGRGIPSYEQYF. The CDR3, as DNA: TGTGCCAGCAGCGGGAGGGGGATCCCCTCCTACGAGCAGTACTTC. Supplemented by reference TRBV7-9 and TRBJ2-7, the full variable domain reads DTGVSQNPRHKITKRGQNVTFRCDPISEHNRLYWYRQTLGQGPEFLTYFQNEAQLEKSRLLSDRFSAERPKGSFSTLEIQRTEQGDSAMYLCASSGRGIPSYEQYFGPGTRLTVT.

The chain has TRBV10-3 and TRBJ2-2; no firm D call. V was pared by 6 bases and J by 3 bases, with 5 bases between. CDR3 length: 12 amino acids. Looked up from germline, CDR1 is ENHRY and CDR2 is SYGVKD. CDR3 sequence reads: CAIRVDTGELFF. The CDR3 nucleotides are TGTGCCATCAGGGTAGACACCGGGGAGCTGTTTTTT.

In its sample, this clone was seen once. The J gene is TRBJ1-1, the V gene TRBV5-6, with a tentative D call TRBD1 (5 bases). The germline gives CDR1 SGHDT, CDR2 YYEEEE. V was clipped by 3 bases and J by 7 bases, with 13 bases between them. The CDR3 extends over 13 amino acids. CDR3 nucleotides: TGTGCCAGCAGCTCAACGGAGGGGATTGAAGCTTTCTTT. It specifies CASSSTEGIEAFF.

The CDR3 reads CASSQRGGLSEQYF. In DNA form, the CDR3 reads TGTGCCAGCTCACAAAGGGGGGGTTTGAGTGAGCAGTACTTC. The genes are TRBV18 and TRBJ2-7; D might be TRBD2 (7 bases). The CDR3 loop spans 14 amino acids. Trimming cost V 4 bases and J 7 bases, with 17 bases left between them. The germline V gene has CDR1 KGHSH and CDR2 LQKENI.

J is TRBJ2-5 and V is TRBV12-5; the match to TRBD2 covers 11 bases. V gave up 3 bases and J gave up 3 bases; unmatched junction bases: 0. The CDR3 contains 14 residues. Germline V gene sequence: CDR1 LGHNT, CDR2 FRNRAP. The CDR3 reads CASGFSGGEETQYF. The CDR3 coding sequence is TGTGCTAGTGGTTTTAGCGGGGGGGAAGAGACCCAGTACTTC.

CDR3 loop: CASSLGYTSTDTQYF. The DNA of the CDR3 is TGTGCCAGCAGCTTAGGCTATACTAGCACAGATACGCAGTATTTT. The chain combines TRBV7-2 with TRBJ2-3; no clear D gene. This CDR3 has 15 residues. Trimming took 1 base from V and 0 from J, leaving 8 bases between them. CDR1 SGHTA and CDR2 FQGNSA come from the germline V gene.

V gene TRBV19 combines with J gene TRBJ1-4; TRBD1 matches at 7 bases. The CDR3 sequence is 15 residues long. The germline gives CDR1 LNHDA, CDR2 SQIVND (reference sequence). V was pared by 5 bases and J by 8 bases, with 11 bases of the junction left unmatched. The DNA of the CDR3 is TGTGCCAGTAGTCTCGGGGACAGCCCGGGGGAAAAACTGTTTTTT. This encodes CASSLGDSPGEKLFF.

The rearrangement links TRBV13 to TRBJ1-1; tentatively, D is TRBD1 (5 bases). CDR3 length: 16 amino acids. The V gene lost 5 bases and the J gene lost 2 bases, with 18 bases spanning the gap. CDR1 is PRHDT, CDR2 FYEKMQ, per germline (reference sequence). The CDR3 region is CASSDIPPGLNTEAFF. For the CDR3, the DNA is TGTGCCAGCAGCGATATCCCCCCAGGGCTTAACACTGAAGCTTTCTTT.

This chain links TRBV5-6 with TRBJ1-6; 11 bases align to TRBD1. The ends lost 4 bases at V and 1 base at J; junction bases unmatched: 7. Germline V gene data show CDR1 as SGHDT and CDR2 as YYEEEE. This CDR3 is built from 18 residues. DNA of the CDR3: TGTGCCAGCAGCGAGGACAGGGGGCTAGCGTCCTATAATTCACCCCTCCACTTT. Translated, it gives CASSEDRGLASYNSPLHF.

This clone has only a few counts. The chain joins TRBV10-3 to TRBJ1-2; D not certain. The length of the CDR3 is 13 residues. Germline values: CDR1 ENHRY, CDR2 SYGVKD. Between the trimmed V and J ends, which lost 5 bases and 4 bases, there was a span of 11 bases. CDR3: CAISLAILYGYTF. CDR3 DNA: TGTGCCATCAGTCTGGCCATTCTCTATGGCTACACCTTC.

V gene TRBV7-6 combines with J gene TRBJ2-1, with TRBD2 matching 14 bases. In germline, CDR1 is SGHVS, CDR2 FNYEAQ. The V and J ends lost 5 bases and 5 bases, in that order; junction bases with no gene match: 8. This CDR3 is 17 amino acids long. CDR3 sequence: CASSTRLAGGRDNEQFF. The CDR3 region has the DNA TGTGCCAGCAGCACGAGACTAGCGGGGGGGCGGGACAATGAGCAGTTCTTC.

The chain combines TRBV27 with TRBJ2-1; TRBD1 is a possible D gene (6 bases). The CDR3 is made up of 14 amino acids. Trimming pared 2 bases from V and 6 bases from J, leaving 11 bases between. In germline, CDR1 is MNHEY, CDR2 SMNVEV (reference sequence). CDR3 sequence (DNA): TGTGCCAGCAGTTTAGGGGGCCCGGGCAATGAGCAGTTCTTC. This encodes CASSLGGPGNEQFF.

This clone was picked up a small number of times. DNA for the CDR3: TGTGCCAGCAGCTTCGACAGGGTTGGAAACACCATATATTTT. This translates into CASSFDRVGNTIYF. This chain connects TRBV5-8 to TRBJ1-3; TRBD1 aligns across 7 bases. There are 14 residues in the CDR3. From germline, CDR1 is SGHTS and CDR2 YDEGEE. V lost 2 bases to trimming and J lost 3 bases; unmatched junction nucleotides: 2.

The chain carries TRBV6-5 and TRBJ1-1; D is possibly TRBD1 (6 bases). Trimming cost V 8 bases and J 1 base, with 11 bases left between them. CDR1 is MNHEY, CDR2 SVGAGI, per germline. The CDR3 is 13 residues long. The CDR3 reads CASGPQGNTEAFF. CDR3 bases: TGTGCCAGCGGCCCACAGGGGAACACTGAAGCTTTCTTT.

CDR3 in DNA: TGTGCCAGCGGCACCCCTAGCGGGCGAGCCTACGAGCAGTACTTC. Amino acids: CASGTPSGRAYEQYF. The gene calls are TRBV7-9 and TRBJ2-7; 8 nucleotides match TRBD2. The CDR3 has 15 residues. With V trimmed by 8 bases and J by 2 bases, 11 bases remained unmatched. Germline V lookup: CDR1 SEHNR, CDR2 FQNEAQ (reference sequence).

This clone was seen only a few times. The rearrangement uses TRBV7-6 and TRBJ1-1; D is uncertain. The ends were cut back, 5 bases at V and 3 bases at J, with 16 bases in the middle. Germline CDR1 SGHVS, CDR2 FNYEAQ. The length of the CDR3 is 15 residues. CDR3 coding DNA: TGTGCCAGCAGCGCTTCCGCCTGGGGAGACACTGAAGCTTTCTTT. Its translation is CASSASAWGDTEAFF.

J is TRBJ1-1 and V is TRBV18; D is perhaps TRBD1 (5 bases). Per germline, CDR1 KGHSH and CDR2 LQKENI. Trimming took 3 bases from V and 6 from J, leaving 11 bases between them. The CDR3 is 13 residues long. The CDR3 loop reads CASSPEPGAEAFF. The DNA for the CDR3 is TGTGCCAGCTCACCCGAACCGGGGGCTGAAGCTTTCTTT.

The chain joins TRBV19 to TRBJ2-7; tentatively, D is TRBD2 (6 bases). The V and J ends lost 6 bases and 4 bases respectively, with 19 bases between them. Germline lookup yields CDR1 LNHDA and CDR2 SQIVND (reference sequence). The CDR3 loop spans 15 amino acids. The CDR3 nucleotides are TGTGCCAGTAGCCGTTGGGGGGAGAATCTATACGAGCAGTACTTC. Translating it yields CASSRWGENLYEQYF.

The genes are TRBV9 and TRBJ1-6, with 7 bases aligning to TRBD1. V lost 3 bases and J lost 11; bases outside the gene matches: 5. This CDR3 contains 13 residues. From germline, CDR1 is SGDLS and CDR2 YYNGEE. The CDR3 spells CASSDRQGPPLHF. For the CDR3, the DNA is TGTGCCAGCAGCGACCGACAGGGACCACCCCTCCACTTT.

The J gene is TRBJ2-1, the V gene TRBV5-1; maybe TRBD2 (11 bases). Germline CDR1 SGHRS, CDR2 YFSETQ. The CDR3 is 17 residues long. Between the trimmed V and J ends, which lost 7 bases and 3 bases, there was a span of 23 bases. CDR3 nucleotide sequence: TGCGCCAGCCGACAGGGGGCTAGCGGGGGGATCTACAATGAGCAGTTCTTC. It is translated as CASRQGASGGIYNEQFF.

V gene TRBV5-6 combines with J gene TRBJ2-1; 10 bases are a match to TRBD2. Germline CDR1 reads SGHDT; CDR2 reads YYEEEE. The J segment lost 0 bases and the V segment lost 4 bases, leaving 4 bases of the junction unmatched. The CDR3 extends over 16 amino acids. CDR3 loop: CASSISGGRSYNEQFF. DNA of the CDR3: TGTGCCAGCAGCATTAGCGGGGGGCGCTCCTACAATGAGCAGTTCTTC.

The V gene is TRBV13, the J gene TRBJ2-5, with 9 bases that match TRBD2. Germline-derived CDR1 and CDR2 are PRHDT and FYEKMQ (reference sequence). The CDR3 is 15 amino acids. Losses at the gene ends were 5 bases for V and 1 base for J; bases not matched to a gene: 5. DNA of the CDR3: TGTGCCAGCAGCGTAAGCGGGGGGTCCCAAGAGACCCAGTACTTC. It yields the protein CASSVSGGSQETQYF.